Sequencing of this T cell receptor (beta chain) was carried out in a study of glioma-infiltrating T cells after dendritic cell vaccination (dated by TCRdb to the mid-2010s). General notes on the study: A cohort of roughly 15 glioblastoma patients from Phase I and II dendritic cell vaccination trials was included, of whom 9 were newly diagnosed and 6 had recurrent disease. Survival after dendritic cell vaccination was correlated with TCR sequencing metrics, including TIL content and tumor-blood repertoire overlap. Each patient got three intradermal injections of the dendritic cell vaccine, spaced at biweekly intervals, in the arm below the axilla. Tumor-infiltrating lymphocyte content was quantified and tumor and blood repertoires were compared in dendritic cell-vaccinated glioblastoma patients by deep sequencing of TCR beta CDR3 regions. Between the early 2000s and the early 2010s, the patients were given dendritic cell vaccination pulsed with autologous tumor lysate. To make the vaccine, monocyte-derived dendritic cells were cultured for about seven days with IL-4 and GM-CSF and then pulsed overnight with autologous tumor lysate. Study-wide conclusions, independent of this receptor: The cohort was small and heterogeneous, few patients had complete blood and tumor sets, and even fewer had initial-recurrent tumor pairs. The response model built on TCR overlap across three groups was characterized as speculative, with prospective validation still needed. No direct relationship between TCR clonality and survival was found, suggesting that a diverse polyclonal response may matter. Higher estimated pretreatment TIL content predicted longer time to progression and overall survival after dendritic cell vaccination.

The time point label corresponds to: after dendritic cell vaccination, including at tumor progression/relapse. To be selected, patients needed enough residual fresh-frozen tumor tissue and more than two years of available survival data. Molecular status otherwise varied across the glioblastoma patients, but none of them carried an isocitrate dehydrogenase mutation. PBMC were collected before vaccination, two weeks after the third vaccination, and at tumor progression if tumor progression occurred. The Qiagen DNeasy Blood extraction Kit was used to extract genomic DNA. As concerns this clone: Its recognized antigen is unknown. The input lacks base qualities; no much larger clone sits a single base away.

The immunoSEQ assay amplified TCRB CDR3 regions from roughly 2 micrograms of genomic DNA, or from all available DNA when less than that amount was available. The multiplex PCR relied on 60 forward primers for TCR V beta segments and 13 reverse primers for J beta segments. Synthetic control templates were spiked into each sample at limiting dilution to estimate reads per starting template. The Illumina HiSeq System generated sequencing reads of 87 bp. In the source study's methods: PCR and sequencing errors were removed by merging closely related sequences with a nearest neighbor algorithm. TCR overlap was measured as the percentage of unique tumor TCR beta sequences also present in the same patient's peripheral blood. What TCRdb holds here is the immuneACCESS table cut down to in-frame rearrangements. Part of the clones is not present; checked against another copy, under half of the missing clones reflect an unresolved V gene, and the others are unexplained. D and trimming come from the DNA, and the V and J calls and clone size come from that table. The sample table contains 90,000 to 110,000 clones; only one count was recorded for around 89% of them. Together, the top ten hold more than 2.5% of the sample.

The sequencing used blood, collected after dendritic cell vaccination. This sequence was found in a human donor with glioblastoma.

This receptor has the CDR3 CASSEAAGWGVQSNQPQHF. The DNA sequence follows: TGTGCCAGCAGTGAAGCGGCCGGCTGGGGGGTACAGAGCAATCAGCCCCAGCATTTT. The sequence links TRBV6-1 to TRBJ1-5, with a tentative D gene TRBD1 over 5 matching bases. The junction shows trimming of 0 bases on V and 1 base on J, plus 19 bases between the germline ends. The germline V gene gives CDR1 as MNHNS and CDR2 as SASEGT. Counted from cysteine to phenylalanine, this CDR3 has 19 amino acids. Only CDR3 DNA remains: 57 bases, in frame from the first base.